What follows are 25 T cell receptor beta chains derived from one specimen sequenced in a study of shared clonotypes between healthy human individuals. Sequenced by immunoSEQ multiplex PCR; TCRdb stores in-frame clones only, minus some. Among approximately 1,500,000 clones listed, 95% to 97% were seen once. Sequenced sample: naive CD4+ T cells sorted from blood. Indicated subset: CD45RA+ positively selected. These receptors originate from a young man in good health.

The rearrangement uses TRBV2 and TRBJ1-2; TRBD1 matches 8 bases. Trimming took 6 bases from V and 0 from J; bases not matched to a gene: 3. Germline lookup yields CDR1 SNHLY and CDR2 FYNNEI. The CDR3 totals 14 residues. The CDR3 DNA follows: TGTGCCAGCAGGGGGACAGGCTCTAACTATGGCTACACCTTC. Translated: CASRGTGSNYGYTF.

This chain links TRBV5-4 with TRBJ2-5, with 7 bases aligning to TRBD1. Germline CDR1 is SGHNT and CDR2 is YYREEE (reference sequence). V lost 3 bases, J lost 2 bases, and 4 bases stayed unmatched. The CDR3 extends over 14 amino acids. DNA for the CDR3: TGTGCCAGCAGCTCCCTGGGACAGCAAGAGACCCAGTACTTC. Translation gives CASSSLGQQETQYF.

This chain uses TRBV11-2 with TRBJ2-7; maybe TRBD1 (5 bases). The V end was cut by 6 bases, the J end by 3 bases, with 24 bases between. This CDR3 is built from 17 residues. CDR1 is SGHAT and CDR2 is FQNNGV in the germline V gene. CDR3 protein: CASSSRLRVAQFYEQYF. The CDR3, as DNA: TGTGCCAGCAGTTCTCGCCTCAGGGTGGCTCAATTCTACGAGCAGTACTTC.

The rearrangement uses TRBV11-2 and TRBJ2-5, with TRBD2 matching 16 bases. The CDR3 contains 15 residues. Germline V gene lookup returns CDR1 SGHAT and CDR2 FQNNGV. V was pared by 5 bases and J by 8 bases, with 5 bases of the junction left unmatched. CDR3 amino acids: CASSDGTSGRETQYF. The CDR3 bases are TGTGCCAGCAGCGACGGGACTAGCGGGAGGGAAACCCAGTACTTC.

The gene calls are TRBV6-5 and TRBJ2-6; TRBD1 is a possible D gene (6 bases). This CDR3 is built from 14 residues. Trimming stripped 6 bases from V and 2 bases from J, with 8 bases between. Germline assignment: CDR1 MNHEY and CDR2 SVGAGI. CDR3 sequence (DNA): TGTGCCAGCAGGGGGGCGACTGGGGCCAACGTCCTGACTTTC. This encodes CASRGATGANVLTF.

The chain is built from TRBV27 and TRBJ2-1; 10 nucleotides match TRBD2. CDR3 length: 15 amino acids. V lost 6 bases, J lost 7 bases, and 9 bases stayed unmatched. Per germline, CDR1 MNHEY and CDR2 SMNVEV (reference sequence). The CDR3 DNA is TGTGCCAGCAGCGTAAGCGGGAGGGTTCAGAATGAGCAGTTCTTC. It codes for CASSVSGRVQNEQFF.

The V and J genes are TRBV27 and TRBJ1-1, with TRBD1 matching over 11 bases. The CDR3 sequence is 16 residues long. Germline values: CDR1 MNHEY, CDR2 SMNVEV (reference sequence). The V and J ends lost 2 bases and 5 bases, in that order; junction bases with no gene match: 7. The CDR3 protein is CASSLGWTGGTTEAFF. CDR3 bases: TGTGCCAGCAGTTTAGGGTGGACAGGGGGCACAACTGAAGCTTTCTTT.

The CDR3 DNA reads TGTGCCAGCAGTGACATGGGGGATACTTTGGATGAGCAGTTCTTC. This encodes CASSDMGDTLDEQFF. The genes are TRBV25-1 and TRBJ2-1, with D possibly being TRBD1 or TRBD2 (5 bases each). Looked up from germline, CDR1 is MGHDK and CDR2 is SYGVNS. Trimming shortened V by 3 bases and J by 8 bases, and 17 bases separated the two germline ends. CDR3 length: 15 amino acids. The full variable domain, in which reference TRBV25-1 and TRBJ2-1 provide the parts outside the CDR3, is EADIYQTPRYLVIGTGKKITLECSQTMGHDKMYWYQQDPGMELHLIHYSYGVNSTEKGDLSSESTVSRIRTEHFPLTLESARPSHTSQYLCASSDMGDTLDEQFFGPGTRLTVL.

The gene calls are TRBV5-4 and TRBJ2-7; D may correspond to TRBD1 or TRBD2 (6 bases each). The germline gives CDR1 SGHNT, CDR2 YYREEE (reference sequence). Trimming took off 1 base at V and 2 bases at J, with 16 bases between the two ends. This CDR3 has 16 amino acids. The CDR3, as DNA: TGTGCCAGCAGCTTGCACTCGGGGGCGCGGACCTACGAGCAGTACTTC. This encodes CASSLHSGARTYEQYF.

The chain employs TRBV6-5 and TRBJ1-2; 9 bases map to TRBD1. Trimming cost V 5 bases and J 8 bases; bases outside gene matches: 3. Germline CDR1 is MNHEY and CDR2 is SVGAGI. The CDR3 has 12 amino acids. The CDR3 protein is CASSDRGTGYTF. CDR3 sequence (DNA): TGTGCCAGCAGTGACAGGGGGACAGGCTACACCTTC.

The V gene is TRBV10-3, the J gene TRBJ1-2, with D maybe TRBD1 (5 bases). Germline lookup yields CDR1 ENHRY and CDR2 SYGVKD. Between the trimmed V and J ends, which lost 2 bases and 4 bases, there was a span of 11 bases. CDR3 length: 14 amino acids. The DNA of the CDR3 is TGTGCCATCAGTGAGGCCAGGGACGGCTATGGCTACACCTTC. Translation: CAISEARDGYGYTF.

This rearrangement joins TRBV5-6 to TRBJ2-7; TRBD1 matches at 10 bases. The CDR3 contains 15 residues. CDR1 and CDR2 (germline): SGHDT, YYEEEE. Germline trimming cut 2 bases from V and 7 bases from J; bases unmatched to any gene: 9. The CDR3 here is CASSFPDRGLGEQYF. The CDR3, as DNA: TGTGCCAGCAGCTTCCCCGACAGGGGGCTAGGGGAGCAGTACTTC.

The V and J genes are TRBV7-3 and TRBJ2-7, with D tentatively TRBD2 (5 bases). Trimming removed 2 bases from V and 0 bases from J, with 23 bases in between. Germline values: CDR1 SGHTA, CDR2 FQGTGA. This CDR3 is built from 19 residues. For the CDR3, the DNA is TGTGCCAGCAGCTTATCCCGAGGGAGCGGCCACTTGAGCTCCTACGAGCAGTACTTC. It translates to CASSLSRGSGHLSSYEQYF.

V usage is TRBV6-5 and J usage is TRBJ2-7; 8 bases match TRBD1. Germline CDR1 reads MNHEY; CDR2 reads SVGAGI. V shed 6 bases, J shed 0 bases, and the junction held 7 bases outside the gene matches. The CDR3 runs 15 residues. The CDR3 reads CASSKSGGDSYEQYF. The CDR3 DNA is TGTGCCAGCAGCAAATCAGGGGGCGACTCCTACGAGCAGTACTTC.

The chain uses TRBV4-3 and TRBJ2-5; 7 bases line up with TRBD1. Germline trimming cut 3 bases from V and 5 bases from J; bases unmatched to any gene: 6. Germline V gives CDR1 LGHNA, CDR2 YSLEER. This CDR3 spans 14 amino acids. DNA for the CDR3: TGCGCCAGCAGCCAGGACAGGTTTGGGGAGACCCAGTACTTC. It specifies CASSQDRFGETQYF.

This chain joins TRBV11-2 and TRBJ2-7; a possible D gene is TRBD1 (5 bases). Germline-derived CDR1 and CDR2 are SGHAT and FQNNGV. The V end was cut by 5 bases, the J end by 4 bases, with 24 bases between. The CDR3 runs to 17 residues. The CDR3 reads CASSLPLSGFGSYEQYF. DNA for the CDR3: TGTGCCAGCAGCCTCCCCCTTTCAGGGTTTGGCTCTTACGAGCAGTACTTC. The whole variable domain, filled in from reference TRBV11-2 and TRBJ2-7, reads EAGVAQSPRYKIIEKRQSVAFWCNPISGHATLYWYQQILGQGPKLLIQFQNNGVVDDSQLPKDRFSAERLKGVDSTLKIQPAKLEDSAVYLCASSLPLSGFGSYEQYFGPGTRLTVT.

The chain couples TRBV5-4 to TRBJ1-1; no clear D. The CDR3 spans 16 residues. The V and J ends lost 0 bases and 0 bases respectively, with 12 bases between them. Germline CDR1 is SGHNT and CDR2 is YYREEE (reference sequence). The CDR3 DNA follows: TGTGCCAGCAGCTTGGCGGCCAGCCCCATGAACACTGAAGCTTTCTTT. It translates to CASSLAASPMNTEAFF.

The chain combines TRBV4-1 with TRBJ2-1; 12 bases fit TRBD2. Germline CDR1 and CDR2: MGHRA and YSYEKL. The V segment lost 3 bases and the J segment 0 bases; nucleotides outside the gene matches: 6. CDR3 length: 18 amino acids. The CDR3, as DNA: TGCGCCAGCAGCCAGGATGGACTAGCGGGGAGCTCCTACAATGAGCAGTTCTTC. Protein sequence: CASSQDGLAGSSYNEQFF.

The gene calls are TRBV2 and TRBJ2-2; maybe TRBD1 (6 bases). The CDR3 extends over 14 amino acids. Germline CDR1 is SNHLY and CDR2 is FYNNEI. Trimming took off 6 bases at V and 6 bases at J, with 14 bases between the two ends. The CDR3: CASSQSYRAGELFF. CDR3 DNA: TGTGCCAGCAGCCAGTCCTACAGGGCCGGGGAGCTGTTTTTT. Using reference TRBV2 and TRBJ2-2 for the parts outside the CDR3, the full variable domain is EPEVTQTPSHQVTQMGQEVILRCVPISNHLYFYWYRQILGQKVEFLVSFYNNEISEKSEIFDDQFSVERPDGSNFTLKIRSTKLEDSAMYFCASSQSYRAGELFFGEGSRLTVL.

This chain connects TRBV11-3 to TRBJ2-7, with TRBD1 identical over 8 bases. J lost 2 bases, V lost 5 bases, and 2 bases had no gene match. This CDR3 contains 13 residues. Germline CDR1 SGHNT, CDR2 YENEEA. This CDR3 is CASSRDRTYEQYF. The CDR3 nucleotides read TGTGCCAGCAGCCGGGACAGGACCTACGAGCAGTACTTC.

The gene calls are TRBV28 and TRBJ2-2; D is ambiguous. The CDR3 spans 13 residues. V was cut by 4 bases and J by 6 bases, with 9 bases left in between. Germline CDR1 MDHEN, CDR2 SYDVKM. The CDR3 DNA follows: TGTGCCAGCAGTTCTCGGTGGGCCGGGGAGCTGTTTTTT. Amino acids: CASSSRWAGELFF.

The V and J genes are TRBV9 and TRBJ2-3; TRBD2 aligns across 14 bases. V dropped 4 bases and J dropped 3; count of bases not matched to a gene: 13. This CDR3 contains 19 residues. The germline V gene has CDR1 SGDLS and CDR2 YYNGEE. The CDR3 protein is CASSPKGGLAGGATDTQYF. CDR3 bases: TGTGCCAGCAGCCCAAAGGGAGGACTAGCGGGAGGAGCGACAGATACGCAGTATTTT.

The V gene is TRBV29-1, the J gene TRBJ2-5; 7 positions match TRBD1. Germline V gives CDR1 SQVTM, CDR2 ANQGSEA. CDR3 size: 16 residues. J was trimmed by 1 base and V by 7 bases; bases with no gene match: 15. CDR3 DNA: TGCAGCGCAACTGCTCCCGGGACAGTACCCCAAGAGACCCAGTACTTC. Translated: CSATAPGTVPQETQYF.

The genes are TRBV18 and TRBJ1-5; the D gene is possibly TRBD1 (6 bases). V shed 3 bases and J shed 5 bases, with 11 bases lying between them. The CDR3 runs to 14 residues. Per the germline V gene, CDR1 is KGHSH and CDR2 is LQKENI. CDR3 loop: CASSPGTNHQPQHF. CDR3 DNA: TGTGCCAGCTCACCTGGGACAAATCATCAGCCCCAGCATTTT. Full variable domain (outside the CDR3, taken from reference TRBV18 and TRBJ1-5): NAGVMQNPRHLVRRRGQEARLRCSPMKGHSHVYWYRQLPEEGLKFMVYLQKENIIDESGMPKERFSAEFPKEGPSILRIQQVVRGDSAAYFCASSPGTNHQPQHFGDGTRLSIL.

This clone was seen once. The rearrangement joins TRBV7-3 to TRBJ1-1, with a weak D call TRBD1 (5 bases). Germline lookup yields CDR1 SGHTA and CDR2 FQGTGA. V gave up 2 bases and J gave up 0 bases, with 10 bases separating them. The CDR3 totals 15 residues. The CDR3 loop reads CASSLFTRVNTEAFF. Here the CDR3 DNA reads TGTGCCAGCAGCTTATTTACCAGGGTGAACACTGAAGCTTTCTTT. The variable domain in full, completed from reference TRBV7-3 and TRBJ1-1, reads GAGVSQTPSNKVTEKGKYVELRCDPISGHTALYWYRQSLGQGPEFLIYFQGTGAADDSGLPNDRFFAVRPEGSVSTLKIQRTERGDSAVYLCASSLFTRVNTEAFFGQGTRLTVV.